This T cell receptor beta chain derives from a study of CD8 T cells in ankylosing spondylitis. Study-wide points: Past studies reported some motif variants in reactive arthritis synovial fluid and blood. Disease-associated clones were reportedly significantly overrepresented in matched ankylosing spondylitis synovial fluid. Disease-linked clones displayed a CD8+ phenotype and appeared relatively rarely in peripheral blood.

Trimming took 2 bases from V and 3 from J; bases not matched to a gene: 13. The germline gives CDR1 KGHSH, CDR2 LQKENI. This CDR3 has 18 amino acids. This clonotype was observed many times. The antigen remains unidentified. The TCR beta libraries were generated through quantitative 5'-RACE incorporating molecular barcodes. TCRdb analysed the 5' RACE reads with MiXCR anew, one entry per CDR3 protein. The data hold a few hundred thousand distinct CDR3 sequences, with over 9.5% observed a single time. Sequencing was done on a sample of blood, either unsorted or a sorted T cell fraction (not recorded which). The chain has TRBV18 and TRBJ2-7, with 10 bases matching TRBD1. This TCR was recovered from a male donor with ankylosing spondylitis or in good health (not recorded which). CDR3 bases: TGTGCCAGCTCACCAATTATACCCGGACAGGGGGGTGACTACGAGCAGTACTTC. This codes for CASSPIIPGQGGDYEQYF.